This entry lists 6 T cell receptor beta chains sequenced from one sample in a study of T cell responses to AZD1222 COVID-19 vaccine. The data were produced by immunoSEQ multiplex PCR, yet TCRdb's version contains in-frame clones alone and is incomplete. Seen here are some 110,000 clones, more than 75% observed once, and the top ten hold less than 4%. Sequenced material: peripheral blood, taken 28 days after the second AZD1222 dose. Receptors were obtained from an adult who received the AZD1222 COVID-19 vaccine.

This sequence joins TRBV27 and TRBJ1-5; the D is unclear. The V gene lost 0 bases and the J gene lost 7 bases, with 16 bases spanning the gap. The CDR3 covers 16 residues. Germline V gene data show CDR1 as MNHEY and CDR2 as SMNVEV (reference sequence). CDR3 loop: CASSLSAGGGGQPQHF. The CDR3, as DNA: TGTGCCAGCAGTTTATCGGCGGGAGGAGGAGGGCAGCCCCAGCATTTT.

The chain uses TRBV10-1 and TRBJ1-2, with D perhaps TRBD1 (6 bases). CDR3 length: 16 residues. Trimming stripped 2 bases from V and 3 bases from J, with 16 bases between. Per germline, CDR1 WNHNN and CDR2 SYGVQD (reference sequence). Here the CDR3 DNA reads TGCGCCAGCAGTGAGACAGGGCTAGGGTTGGACTATGGCTACACCTTC. Translation: CASSETGLGLDYGYTF.

The chain carries TRBV7-8 and TRBJ2-7; TRBD2 matches at 9 bases. Germline lookup yields CDR1 SGHVS and CDR2 FQNEAQ. The CDR3 is made up of 16 amino acids. J was trimmed by 5 bases and V by 5 bases; bases with no gene match: 13. The CDR3 nucleotides are TGTGCCAGCAGCCCCGCGCTTAGCGGGAGTAGCAACGAGCAGTACTTC. Translated: CASSPALSGSSNEQYF.

The gene calls are TRBV5-4 and TRBJ1-6, with TRBD1 identical over 9 bases. This CDR3 has 14 residues. The trim removed 5 bases at V and 7 bases at J, leaving 4 bases unmatched. In germline, CDR1 is SGHNT, CDR2 YYREEE (reference sequence). Here the CDR3 DNA reads TGTGCCAGCAGGGCACAGGGGGCAAATTCACCCCTCCACTTT. Translated, it gives CASRAQGANSPLHF.

The chain is built from TRBV19 and TRBJ2-2, with D possibly TRBD1 on 5 matching bases. The CDR3 spans 15 residues. With 3 bases removed from V and 4 bases from J, the gap between germline ends came to 12 bases. The germline gives CDR1 LNHDA, CDR2 SQIVND (reference sequence). The CDR3 region has the DNA TGTGCCAGTAGTATCTTCCAGGGCGGCACCGGGGAGCTGTTTTTT. It codes for CASSIFQGGTGELFF. Full variable domain (outside the CDR3, taken from reference TRBV19 and TRBJ2-2): DGGITQSPKYLFRKEGQNVTLSCEQNLNHDAMYWYRQDPGQGLRLIYYSQIVNDFQKGDIAEGYSVSREKKESFPLTVTSAQKNPTAFYLCASSIFQGGTGELFFGEGSRLTVL.

The rearrangement uses TRBV19 and TRBJ2-1; the match to TRBD2 covers 13 bases. After removal of 1 base from V and 2 bases from J, the junction contained 8 bases not matched to a gene. This CDR3 has 19 amino acids. Per the germline V gene, CDR1 is LNHDA and CDR2 is SQIVND (reference sequence). Here the CDR3 reads CASSIAGTSGAPPYNEQFF. CDR3 DNA: TGTGCCAGTAGTATAGCTGGGACTAGCGGGGCCCCCCCCTACAATGAGCAGTTCTTC.